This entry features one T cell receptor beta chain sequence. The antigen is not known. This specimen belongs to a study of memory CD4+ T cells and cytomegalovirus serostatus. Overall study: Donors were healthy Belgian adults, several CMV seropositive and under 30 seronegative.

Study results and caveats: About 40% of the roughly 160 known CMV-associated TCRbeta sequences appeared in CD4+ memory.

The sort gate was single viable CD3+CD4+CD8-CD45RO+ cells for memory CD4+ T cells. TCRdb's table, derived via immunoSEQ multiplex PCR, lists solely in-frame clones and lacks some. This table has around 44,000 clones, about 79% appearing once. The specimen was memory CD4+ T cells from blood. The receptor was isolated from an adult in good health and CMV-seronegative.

The CDR3: CASSPRREAFF. DNA of the CDR3: TGTGCCAGCAGTCCGCGACGGGAAGCTTTCTTT. This chain uses TRBV28 with TRBJ1-1; D remains unclear. The CDR3 extends over 11 amino acids. Germline loops: CDR1 MDHEN, CDR2 SYDVKM. Trimming stripped 5 bases from V and 8 bases from J, with 9 bases between.